This is a list of T cell receptor beta chains from one sample in a study of blood T cell repertoires in COVID-19. The data were produced by immunoSEQ multiplex PCR, yet TCRdb's version contains in-frame clones alone and is incomplete. The data show 200,000 to 250,000 clones, approximately 80% seen once. Sequenced input: PBMCs or T cells enriched from blood (not recorded which). Receptors were obtained from a woman aged 55-70 years who had recovered from COVID-19. CDR3s include the opening cysteine and the closing phenylalanine or tryptophan. D genes are given only for firm matches. Clone size is stated in some rows and not others, as once, few, many or a class when expanded.

abundance	d_gene	v_gene	j_gene	CDR3nt	CDR3aa
-	-	TRBV19	TRBJ1-5	TGTGCCAGTAAAGATTCGGGTTATAGCAATCAGCCCCAGCATTTT	CASKDSGYSNQPQHF
-	TRBD1	TRBV6-4	TRBJ1-1	TGTGCCAGCACCAAAGGACAGGGGAACACTGAAGCTTTCTTT	CASTKGQGNTEAFF
-	TRBD1	TRBV2	TRBJ1-5	TGTGCCAGCAGTGATGACAGGGCGGCGGGAAATCAGCCCCAGCATTTT	CASSDDRAAGNQPQHF
-	TRBD2	TRBV5-6	TRBJ2-7	TGTGCCAGCAGCTTTCTGGGTGGCGGGGGAAACTCCTACGAGCAGTACTTC	CASSFLGGGGNSYEQYF
-	-	TRBV12-5	TRBJ2-3	TGTGCTAGTGCTCGGGACAGGCGGGCCCGATTATCTAGCGGAGTAACAGATACGCAGTATTTT	CASARDRRARLSSGVTDTQYF
-	-	TRBV2	TRBJ2-3	TGTGCCAGCAGTGACCAGTTTGGCACAGATACGCAGTATTTT	CASSDQFGTDTQYF
-	-	TRBV19	TRBJ2-2	TGTGCCAGTAGTATCCAGGGTGTCGGGGAGCTGTTTTTT	CASSIQGVGELFF
-	TRBD2	TRBV6-1	TRBJ2-3	TGTGCCAGCAGTGCACTAGCGGGAGGTACGAGCACAGATACGCAGTATTTT	CASSALAGGTSTDTQYF
-	-	TRBV6-5	TRBJ1-6	TGTGCCAGCAGTTACTCTGGACAGATCAATTCACCCCTCCACTTT	CASSYSGQINSPLHF
-	TRBD1	TRBV15	TRBJ1-1	TGTGCCACCAGCAGGGACAGGCCACCGGAAGCTTTCTTT	CATSRDRPPEAFF
-	TRBD1	TRBV19	TRBJ1-4	TGTGCCAGTAGTGGGACAGGGGGCTGGGTCGGTGAAAAACTGTTTTTT	CASSGTGGWVGEKLFF
-	TRBD1	TRBV6-5	TRBJ1-3	TGTGCCAGCAACCCACAGGGGTCCTCTGGAAACACCATATATTTT	CASNPQGSSGNTIYF
-	TRBD2	TRBV11-2	TRBJ2-1	TGTGCCAGCAGCTCACCGGGACTAGCGAACAATGAGCAGTTCTTC	CASSSPGLANNEQFF
few	TRBD1	TRBV12-5	TRBJ2-6	TGTGCTAGTGGTTTGGTCCGCGGACAGGGATCTACTGGGGCCAACGTCCTGACTTTC	CASGLVRGQGSTGANVLTF
-	-	TRBV4-1	TRBJ2-1	TGCGCCAGCAGCCACACCTCGCCTCAGAACAATGAGCAGTTCTTC	CASSHTSPQNNEQFF
-	-	TRBV5-1	TRBJ1-3	TGCGCCAGCTCCCTTTCGAGCTCTGGAAACACCATATATTTT	CASSLSSSGNTIYF
-	-	TRBV12-5	TRBJ2-3	TGTGCTAGTGAGGTAGGGACACTAACTTCGCCACACCGAACAGATACGCAGTATTTT	CASEVGTLTSPHRTDTQYF
-	TRBD2	TRBV4-1	TRBJ2-2	TGCGCCAGCAGCCAGAGATCACTAGCGGGAGGAAGGAACACCGGGGAGCTGTTTTTT	CASSQRSLAGGRNTGELFF
-	TRBD1	TRBV10-3	TRBJ1-3	TGTGCCATCATCTCGGACAGGGCGTTTGGAAACACCATATATTTT	CAIISDRAFGNTIYF
few	-	TRBV18	TRBJ1-3	TGTGCCAGCTCACCATCCTACAGGGTTGGAAACACCATATATTTT	CASSPSYRVGNTIYF
-	-	TRBV19	TRBJ2-7	TGTGCCAGTAGTAACCCGGGGGCTAGCGGTACCTACGAGCAGTACTTC	CASSNPGASGTYEQYF
-	-	TRBV7-9	TRBJ2-7	TGTGCCAGCAGCTTACGGGGATTTGGCTACGAGCAGTACTTC	CASSLRGFGYEQYF
-	TRBD1	TRBV5-1	TRBJ1-5	TGCGCCAGCAGCTTGGGACAGGGGGACAATCAGCCCCAGCATTTT	CASSLGQGDNQPQHF
-	-	TRBV11-2	TRBJ1-1	TGTGCCAGCAGCTTGGGCCTGGACACTGAAGCTTTCTTT	CASSLGLDTEAFF
few	TRBD1	TRBV12-3/TRBV12-4	TRBJ2-7	TGTGCCAGCAGCGGGACAGGGGGCTACGAGCAGTACTTC	CASSGTGGYEQYF
-	-	TRBV19	TRBJ2-7	TGTGCCAGTAGTATGATCGGTATCCACGAGCAGTACTTC	CASSMIGIHEQYF
-	TRBD2	TRBV7-9	TRBJ2-7	TGTGCCAGCAGCTTAACTAGCGGGGTATACGAGCAGTACTTC	CASSLTSGVYEQYF
-	TRBD1	TRBV20-1	TRBJ1-2	TGCAGTGCGAGTGACCGACAGGGTATTAACTATGGCTACACCTTC	CSASDRQGINYGYTF
-	TRBD1	TRBV9	TRBJ1-2	TGTGCCAGCAGCGAGTGGACAGGGCCTGGCTACACCTTC	CASSEWTGPGYTF
-	-	TRBV7-9	TRBJ1-3	TGTGCCAGCAAACACGAATTCGGGTGGTATTTT	CASKHEFGWYF
few	-	TRBV4-3	TRBJ1-3	TGCGCCAGCAGCCAGGGGGACCAAGGGGGAACCATATATTTT	CASSQGDQGGTIYF
few	-	TRBV27	TRBJ2-7	TGTGCCAGCAGTTTAGTCGCAGGGAGGTACGAGCAGTACTTC	CASSLVAGRYEQYF
few	TRBD1	TRBV7-9	TRBJ1-1	TGTGCCAGCAGGCCCGGGGACAGCATGAACACTGAAGCTTTCTTT	CASRPGDSMNTEAFF
once	TRBD2	TRBV3-1/TRBV3-2	TRBJ2-1	TGTGCCAGCAGCCGCCCTGGACTAGCCTACAATGAGCAGTTCTTC	CASSRPGLAYNEQFF
-	-	TRBV18	TRBJ2-2	TGTGCCAGCTCACCACGGACAGTCAACACCGGGGAGCTGTTTTTT	CASSPRTVNTGELFF
-	-	TRBV7-2	TRBJ2-1	TGTGCCAGCAGCTTACTTCTCGGGGGCAATGAGCAGTTCTTC	CASSLLLGGNEQFF
-	-	TRBV7-9	TRBJ2-1	TGTGCCAGCAGCTCGGAGCGGTATTCCTACAATGAGCAGTTCTTC	CASSSERYSYNEQFF
-	TRBD1	TRBV7-2	TRBJ1-6	TGTGCCAGCAGCTTAGGGTGGGACAGATATAATTCACCCCTCCACTTT	CASSLGWDRYNSPLHF
-	-	TRBV9	TRBJ1-2	TGTGCCAGCAGCGCCACCCTACAGGGCTCCGGCTACACCTTC	CASSATLQGSGYTF
-	TRBD1	TRBV5-1	TRBJ1-2	TGCGCCAGCAGCTTCTCGACAGGGGCAAGTTCCAGCTATGGCTACACCTTC	CASSFSTGASSSYGYTF
-	-	TRBV5-1	TRBJ1-1	TGCGCCAGCAGCTTGGGGCCCCAGGGATACGACTCTGAAGCTTTCTTT	CASSLGPQGYDSEAFF
-	-	TRBV6-5	TRBJ1-1	TGTGCCAGCACTCACCGTCGGGGGACTGAAGCTTTCTTT	CASTHRRGTEAFF
-	-	TRBV5-1	TRBJ2-6	TGCGCCAGCAGCCGGTCGGCTTGGACAGTAAGGGCTGGGGCCAACGTCCTGACTTTC	CASSRSAWTVRAGANVLTF
-	-	TRBV19	TRBJ1-5	TGTGCCAGCGACACAGGGAAATTCCAGCCCCAGCATTTT	CASDTGKFQPQHF
-	TRBD1	TRBV19	TRBJ1-1	TGTGCCAGTAGGGAAGGACAGGTCTCCACTGAAGCTTTCTTT	CASREGQVSTEAFF
-	TRBD1	TRBV7-9	TRBJ1-1	TGTGCCAGCAGCTTAGGGGAAGGGGGCGAGAACACTGAAGCTTTCTTT	CASSLGEGGENTEAFF